Presented here are 32 T cell receptor beta chains from one specimen sequenced in a study of blood T cell repertoires in COVID-19. Here immunoSEQ multiplex PCR was the method, and the copy in TCRdb shows in-frame clones only, minus some. The profile covers approximately 280,000 clones, with approximately 83% appearing a single time and around 2.1% taken by the ten largest. Sequencing used peripheral blood. The receptor source for this set is a woman aged 25-40 years who had recovered from COVID-19.

This clone came up once. The chain couples TRBV2 to TRBJ2-7; D is undetermined. The germline V and J ends were trimmed by 4 bases and 5 bases, with 12 bases remaining between them. The CDR3 runs to 13 residues. Germline CDR1 SNHLY, CDR2 FYNNEI. The CDR3 region is CASSARHLHEQYF. In nucleotides, the CDR3 is TGTGCCAGCAGTGCGAGACATCTCCACGAGCAGTACTTC.

This chain connects TRBV3-1 (or the pseudogene TRBV3-2) to TRBJ1-1; D not certain. The CDR3 contains 13 residues. Trimming cost V 4 bases and J 1 base, with 7 bases left between them. Germline loops: CDR1 LGHDT, CDR2 YNNKEL (reference sequence). CDR3 in amino acids: CASSPTGNTEAFF. The DNA for the CDR3 is TGTGCCAGCAGCCCTACGGGGAACACTGAAGCTTTCTTT.

The chain uses TRBV19 and TRBJ2-2; maybe TRBD2 (6 bases). V was pared by 7 bases and J by 3 bases, with 15 bases between. The CDR3 has 15 residues. Germline CDR1 is LNHDA and CDR2 is SQIVND (reference sequence). CDR3 sequence: CASTGGEFDTGELFF. The CDR3 DNA follows: TGTGCCAGTACTGGAGGGGAATTCGACACCGGGGAGCTGTTTTTT.

The genes are TRBV10-2 and TRBJ2-7; no clear D. Germline CDR1 WSHSY, CDR2 SAAADI. V lost 2 bases, J lost 2 bases, and 13 bases lay in between. The CDR3 runs to 15 residues. In DNA form, the CDR3 reads TGCGCCAGCAGTGAGGATCCCGGTGAAGCCTACGAGCAGTACTTC. Its protein is CASSEDPGEAYEQYF.

The rearrangement uses TRBV6-2 or TRBV6-3 and TRBJ1-5, with D hard to call. The CDR3 contains 14 residues. V gave up 2 bases and J gave up 4 bases, with 9 bases separating them. The germline CDR1 and CDR2 sequences are MNHEY and SVGEGT. CDR3 DNA sequence: TGTGCCAGCAGTTACGCCCGGGGAAATCAGCCCCAGCATTTT. It translates to CASSYARGNQPQHF.

This rearrangement joins TRBV3-1 (or the pseudogene TRBV3-2) to TRBJ2-7; weak D call: TRBD2 (6 bases). Germline V CDR1 and CDR2: LGHDT, YNNKEL (reference sequence). The CDR3 is made up of 13 amino acids. Trimming removed 5 bases from V and 2 bases from J, with 10 bases in between. CDR3 coding DNA: TGTGCCAGCAGCGCGGGACTTACCTACGAGCAGTACTTC. It yields the protein CASSAGLTYEQYF.

The chain uses TRBV7-2 and TRBJ1-2, with a possible D match to TRBD1 (5 bases). With 1 base removed from V and 8 bases from J, the gap between germline ends came to 11 bases. CDR3 length: 13 amino acids. In germline, CDR1 is SGHTA, CDR2 FQGNSA. In DNA form, the CDR3 reads TGTGCCAGCAGCTTAGTTTCGGGGGTCGGCTACACCTTC. Encoded protein: CASSLVSGVGYTF.

This chain uses TRBV5-4 with TRBJ1-6; D unclear. The CDR3 consists of 14 residues. Trimming took off 4 bases at V and 7 bases at J, with 12 bases between the two ends. Germline V gives CDR1 SGHNT, CDR2 YYREEE (reference sequence). CDR3 bases: TGTGCCAGCAGCCGCGAACAGACGAATTCACCCCTCCACTTT. Encoded protein: CASSREQTNSPLHF.

The rearrangement joins TRBV11-2 to TRBJ2-7; D not resolved. Germline CDR1 and CDR2: SGHAT and FQNNGV. The CDR3 runs to 13 residues. V lost 6 bases and J lost 0, with 9 bases in between. The CDR3 DNA follows: TGTGCCAGCAGTCTCGGTCCCTCCTACGAGCAGTACTTC. Translated, it gives CASSLGPSYEQYF.

The rearrangement uses TRBV28 and TRBJ1-5; possible D gene TRBD1, 5 bases. Trimming removed 3 bases from V and 2 bases from J, with 11 bases in between. Germline V gene lookup returns CDR1 MDHEN and CDR2 SYDVKM. There are 15 residues in the CDR3. CDR3 coding DNA: TGTGCCAGCAGTTTGTCCACCAGGGGCAATCAGCCCCAGCATTTT. The encoded protein is CASSLSTRGNQPQHF.

The chain uses TRBV14 and TRBJ2-5; 10 bases are shared with TRBD1. The V segment lost 6 bases and the J segment 5 bases; nucleotides outside the gene matches: 9. From germline, CDR1 is SGHDN and CDR2 FVKESK. The CDR3 spans 15 residues. The CDR3 DNA follows: TGTGCCAGCAGTCGACAGGGGGCAGGCGGGGAGACCCAGTACTTC. As protein: CASSRQGAGGETQYF.

The V call is TRBV27, the J call TRBJ2-7; 9 positions agree with TRBD2. Germline V gene data show CDR1 as MNHEY and CDR2 as SMNVEV (reference sequence). The CDR3 loop spans 15 amino acids. V was clipped by 5 bases and J by 2 bases; unmatched bases: 7. CDR3: CASSPGTSPTYEQYF. The DNA for the CDR3 is TGTGCCAGCAGTCCAGGGACTAGCCCGACCTACGAGCAGTACTTC.

The gene calls are TRBV7-6 and TRBJ2-7; D uncertain. There are 15 residues in the CDR3. Germline V CDR1 and CDR2: SGHVS, FNYEAQ. The germline V and J ends were trimmed by 5 bases and 0 bases, with 14 bases remaining between them. The CDR3 region is CASSQISSSSYEQYF. In nucleotides, the CDR3 is TGTGCCAGCAGCCAAATAAGTAGTAGCTCCTACGAGCAGTACTTC.

This chain uses TRBV6-5 with TRBJ2-1; tentative D call: TRBD1 (6 bases). V shed 8 bases and J shed 8 bases, with 19 bases lying between them. This CDR3 has 14 residues. The germline V gene has CDR1 MNHEY and CDR2 SVGAGI. In nucleotides, the CDR3 is TGTGCCAGCGAGGGGGACAATCAGGGCTATGAGCAGTTCTTC. Translating it yields CASEGDNQGYEQFF.

The genes are TRBV28 and TRBJ1-5; no reliable D call. Trimming removed 6 bases at V and 7 bases at J, with 19 bases between. Per germline, CDR1 MDHEN and CDR2 SYDVKM. The length of the CDR3 is 15 residues. This chain's CDR3 is CASSPGLGVGQPQHF. As DNA, the CDR3 is TGTGCCAGCAGCCCCGGCCTCGGGGTTGGGCAGCCCCAGCATTTT.

This chain connects TRBV9 to TRBJ2-1; the D is unclear. Per germline, CDR1 SGDLS and CDR2 YYNGEE. V lost 4 bases, J lost 0 bases, and 14 bases lay in between. The CDR3 is 16 residues long. CDR3 loop: CASSPRSLISYNEQFF. CDR3 in DNA: TGTGCCAGCAGCCCCAGATCCTTGATCTCCTACAATGAGCAGTTCTTC.

The V gene is TRBV6-5, the J gene TRBJ1-3; no clear D. CDR1 is MNHEY and CDR2 is SVGAGI in the germline V gene. The CDR3 consists of 12 residues. Trimming took 1 base from V and 9 from J, leaving 7 bases between them. The CDR3 bases are TGTGCCAGCAGTTACTTGGAGGGCACCATATATTTT. Translating it yields CASSYLEGTIYF.

The chain is built from TRBV19 and TRBJ1-3, with D unresolved. Looked up from germline, CDR1 is LNHDA and CDR2 is SQIVND (reference sequence). The length of the CDR3 is 13 residues. V was trimmed by 8 bases and J by 2 bases, leaving 10 bases between them. The CDR3 coding sequence is TGTGCCAGTGTAACAGATACTGGAAACACCATATATTTT. Residues: CASVTDTGNTIYF.

This clone was recorded only once. J is TRBJ2-4 and V is TRBV6-6; D ambiguous. The ends were cut back, 5 bases at V and 2 bases at J, with 10 bases in the middle. Germline V gene data show CDR1 as MNHNY and CDR2 as SVGAGI (reference sequence). This CDR3 has 14 residues. CDR3 loop: CASSVQKSKNIQYF. CDR3 DNA sequence: TGTGCCAGCAGTGTCCAGAAATCCAAAAACATTCAGTACTTC.

This chain connects TRBV5-1 to TRBJ2-7; TRBD1 aligns across 7 bases. CDR3 length equals 14 residues. Germline assignment: CDR1 SGHRS and CDR2 YFSETQ. V lost 0 bases, J lost 5 bases, and 5 bases stayed unmatched. CDR3 sequence reads: CASSLGQGDNEQYF. CDR3 sequence (DNA): TGCGCCAGCAGCTTGGGCCAGGGGGATAACGAGCAGTACTTC.

V is TRBV11-1 and J is TRBJ2-3, with unresolved D. CDR1 is SGHAT and CDR2 is FQDESV in the germline V gene (reference sequence). Trimming took off 5 bases at V and 0 bases at J, with 9 bases between the two ends. This CDR3 is built from 14 residues. Written as DNA, the CDR3 is TGTGCCAGCAGCAATGACTGGAGCACAGATACGCAGTATTTT. Its translation is CASSNDWSTDTQYF.

Here the CDR3 DNA reads TGTGCCAGCAGCTCGCTCACCGGGACAGGGATCACAGATACGCAGTATTTT. It encodes CASSSLTGTGITDTQYF. The chain combines TRBV5-6 with TRBJ2-3; 9 nucleotides agree with TRBD1. The CDR3 runs to 17 residues. Germline CDR1 reads SGHDT; CDR2 reads YYEEEE. Trimming took 3 bases from V and 2 from J; bases not matched to a gene: 10. The complete variable domain, with remaining parts taken from reference TRBV5-6 and TRBJ2-3, reads DAGVTQSPTHLIKTRGQQVTLRCSPKSGHDTVSWYQQALGQGPQFIFQYYEEEERQRGNFPDRFSGHQFPNYSSELNVNALLLGDSALYLCASSSLTGTGITDTQYFGPGTRLTVL.

The chain recombines TRBV6-2 or TRBV6-3 with TRBJ2-3; D gene uncertain. CDR1 MNHEY and CDR2 SVGEGT come from the germline V gene. The CDR3 covers 14 residues. The V gene lost 0 bases and the J gene lost 4 bases, with 8 bases spanning the gap. In DNA form, the CDR3 reads TGTGCCAGCAGTTACTCGGCGGTTTCAGATACGCAGTATTTT. Amino acid sequence: CASSYSAVSDTQYF.

This chain connects TRBV9 to TRBJ1-4; tentative D call: TRBD1 (5 bases). This CDR3 region has 15 residues. CDR1 is SGDLS, CDR2 YYNGEE, per germline. Trimming stripped 3 bases from V and 1 base from J, with 10 bases between. The CDR3 DNA is TGTGCCAGCAGCGGAGGAAGGGGAACTAATGAAAAACTGTTTTTT. Its translation: CASSGGRGTNEKLFF.

The chain couples TRBV5-1 to TRBJ2-3; TRBD2 matches at 12 bases. This CDR3 is built from 17 residues. The germline gives CDR1 SGHRS, CDR2 YFSETQ. With V trimmed by 0 bases and J by 3 bases, 5 bases remained unmatched. The CDR3 loop is CASSLGLAGVGTDTQYF. CDR3 nucleotide sequence: TGCGCCAGCAGCTTGGGACTAGCGGGAGTAGGGACAGATACGCAGTATTTT.

The genes are TRBV27 and TRBJ2-7; D is possibly TRBD2 (6 bases). Germline-derived CDR1 and CDR2 are MNHEY and SMNVEV (reference sequence). The CDR3 has 14 amino acids. V dropped 2 bases and J dropped 0 bases, with 8 bases sitting between them. CDR3 DNA: TGTGCCAGCAGTTTAATGGGGGGCTCCTACGAGCAGTACTTC. Residues: CASSLMGGSYEQYF.

The chain couples TRBV11-2 to TRBJ1-1; the D is unclear. This CDR3 is built from 14 residues. V dropped 5 bases and J dropped 1 base, with 11 bases sitting between them. Germline CDR1 reads SGHAT; CDR2 reads FQNNGV. In DNA, the CDR3 is TGTGCCAGCAGCCCGAGAGCCGGGAACACTGAAGCTTTCTTT. Amino acid sequence: CASSPRAGNTEAFF.

This chain uses TRBV3-1 (or the pseudogene TRBV3-2) with TRBJ2-1, with 9 bases matching TRBD2. V shed 0 bases, J shed 16 bases, and the junction held 7 bases outside the gene matches. Per germline, CDR1 LGHDT and CDR2 YNNKEL (reference sequence). The CDR3 runs to 13 residues. In nucleotides, the CDR3 is TGTGCCAGCAGCCAAGATAAGCGCGGGGGGGTTTTCTTC. As protein: CASSQDKRGGVFF.

DNA of the CDR3: TGTGCCAGCAGCTTATTCGTGGCCCAACGGGGAAATACGCAGTATTTT. This gives the protein CASSLFVAQRGNTQYF. The chain combines TRBV7-9 with TRBJ2-3, with a possible D match to TRBD2 (5 bases). CDR1 is SEHNR and CDR2 is FQNEAQ in the germline V gene (reference sequence). Trimming cost V 2 bases and J 7 bases, with 19 bases left between them. CDR3 length: 16 residues. Full variable domain (outside the CDR3, taken from reference TRBV7-9 and TRBJ2-3): DTGVSQNPRHKITKRGQNVTFRCDPISEHNRLYWYRQTLGQGPEFLTYFQNEAQLEKSRLLSDRFSAERPKGSFSTLEIQRTEQGDSAMYLCASSLFVAQRGNTQYFGPGTRLTVL.

The V gene is TRBV20-1, the J gene TRBJ2-1; D is undetermined. Germline V lookup: CDR1 DFQATT, CDR2 SNEGSKA (reference sequence). Trimming left V 4 bases short and J 6 bases short, with 4 bases between. This CDR3 region has 10 residues. In DNA, the CDR3 is TGCAGTGCTATAGCCAATGAGCAGTTCTTC. It translates to CSAIANEQFF.

The chain joins TRBV27 to TRBJ2-2; 8 nucleotides align to TRBD2. The CDR3 spans 14 residues. Germline CDR1 MNHEY, CDR2 SMNVEV (reference sequence). Trimming removed 7 bases from V and 8 bases from J; junction bases left unmatched: 9. The CDR3 sequence: CASNFGGATGELFF. In DNA form, the CDR3 reads TGTGCCAGCAATTTCGGGGGGGCCACTGGGGAGCTGTTTTTT.

The CDR3 sequence: CASTTTPRFGNTIYF. As DNA, the CDR3 is TGTGCCAGCACCACTACCCCTCGCTTCGGAAACACCATATATTTT. The chain links TRBV25-1 to TRBJ1-3; D remains ambiguous. CDR1 and CDR2 (germline): MGHDK, SYGVNS. V was trimmed by 7 bases and J by 4 bases, leaving 17 bases between them. The CDR3 runs 15 residues. Full variable domain (outside the CDR3, taken from reference TRBV25-1 and TRBJ1-3): EADIYQTPRYLVIGTGKKITLECSQTMGHDKMYWYQQDPGMELHLIHYSYGVNSTEKGDLSSESTVSRIRTEHFPLTLESARPSHTSQYLCASTTTPRFGNTIYFGEGSWLTVV.